These 20 T cell receptor beta chains originate from one sample sequenced in a study of T cells expressing NK-cell markers. TCRdb re-called the 5' RACE reads and shows each CDR3 protein once, DNA omitted. The sample has 500,000 or so distinct CDR3 sequences; the top ten hold roughly 3.5%. Sequenced: blood T cells: a sorted CD56 or NKG2C T cell subset, CD4+ or CD8+ T cells, or bulk PBMC T cells (not recorded which). The receptors come from a man in his late teens or twenties in good health.

The chain has TRBV7-8 and TRBJ2-3; TCRdb calls TRBD1, which cannot be checked without DNA. This CDR3 spans 16 amino acids. Germline lookup yields CDR1 SGHVS and CDR2 FQNEAQ. CDR3 sequence reads: CASSLSGQGVSDTQYF.

The rearrangement joins TRBV21-1 to TRBJ1-5; the TRBD1 assignment by TCRdb is unverifiable without DNA. TRBV21-1 is deemed a pseudogene. This CDR3 is 18 amino acids long. The CDR3 loop is CASSKDGTGIPLNQPQHF.

The chain uses TRBV6-1 and TRBJ1-1. The V gene's germline CDR1 is MNHNS and CDR2 SASEGT. The CDR3 spans 12 residues. CDR3 sequence: CASSPTVTEAFF.

The chain uses TRBV20-1 and TRBJ2-1; checking the TCRdb D call of TRBD2 is not possible without DNA. The CDR3 runs 16 residues. Per germline, CDR1 DFQATT and CDR2 SNEGSKA (reference sequence). This chain's CDR3 is CSASTLLSGPNNEQFF.

The chain combines TRBV5-1 with TRBJ2-1; the TRBD2 assignment by TCRdb is unverifiable without DNA. This CDR3 has 17 residues. In germline, CDR1 is SGHRS, CDR2 YFSETQ. CDR3 loop: CASSLGFLGLAYNEQFF.

The chain recombines TRBV19 with TRBJ2-7; TCRdb calls TRBD2, which cannot be checked without DNA. The V gene's germline CDR1 is LNHDA and CDR2 SQIVND (reference sequence). The CDR3 length is 14 residues. The CDR3 sequence: CASSISGTDYEQYF.

The CDR3 here is CASSRTVSNQPQHF. The gene calls are TRBV6-1 and TRBJ1-5. The CDR3 loop spans 14 amino acids. Germline CDR1 is MNHNS and CDR2 is SASEGT.

The rearrangement links TRBV7-2 to TRBJ2-3. Per the germline V gene, CDR1 is SGHTA and CDR2 is FQGNSA. The CDR3 consists of 14 residues. CDR3 protein: CASSSRTRTDTQYF.

CDR3: CATSRETRDWLTDTQYF. V gene TRBV15 combines with J gene TRBJ2-3; TCRdb's assignment of TRBD2 cannot be checked, as there is no DNA. The germline V gene has CDR1 LNHNV and CDR2 YYDKDF (reference sequence). The CDR3 length is 17 residues.

The rearrangement joins TRBV12-3 or TRBV12-4 to TRBJ1-1; the TRBD1 assignment by TCRdb is unverifiable without DNA. CDR3 length: 15 amino acids. The CDR3 region is CASSHIRQGAPEAFF.

The chain links TRBV4-1 to TRBJ2-5; TCRdb indicates TRBD1, and absent DNA this call remains unverified. CDR1 is MGHRA, CDR2 YSYEKL, per germline. The CDR3 is 15 amino acids. CDR3 region: CASSQGLRDQETQYF.

The genes are TRBV11-2 and TRBJ2-1. The germline V gene has CDR1 SGHAT and CDR2 FQNNGV. The CDR3 contains 11 residues. The CDR3 is CASSPDVRQFF.

The rearrangement uses TRBV6-5 and TRBJ2-1; TCRdb picks TRBD2, but there is no DNA to check that call. The CDR3 runs to 15 residues. The V gene's germline CDR1 is MNHEY and CDR2 SVGAGI. CDR3 in amino acids: CASSWPSGSGSEQFF.

The chain couples TRBV20-1 to TRBJ1-1. CDR1 is DFQATT and CDR2 is SNEGSKA in the germline V gene (reference sequence). This CDR3 comprises 15 residues. CDR3 residues: CSARFEAGMNTEAFF.

The V gene is TRBV7-2, the J gene TRBJ2-1; there is no DNA to check the TCRdb D call of TRBD1. The CDR3 runs to 15 residues. CDR1 is SGHTA, CDR2 FQGNSA, per germline. The CDR3 sequence: CASSRRSRGLSEQFF.

The chain links TRBV7-2 to TRBJ2-1; checking the TCRdb D call of TRBD1 is not possible without DNA. This CDR3 spans 14 amino acids. Germline CDR1 SGHTA, CDR2 FQGNSA. CDR3: CASSSQSAPNEQFF.

The chain employs TRBV5-1 and TRBJ2-7; TCRdb's assignment of TRBD1 cannot be checked, as there is no DNA. The length of the CDR3 is 15 residues. Germline V gene sequence: CDR1 SGHRS, CDR2 YFSETQ. The CDR3 sequence: CASSWPTGVSNEQYF.

The rearrangement joins TRBV5-5 to TRBJ1-1. Looked up from germline, CDR1 is SGHKS and CDR2 is YYEKEE (reference sequence). This CDR3 is built from 16 residues. The CDR3 reads CASSLAGISLGTEAFF.

This rearrangement joins TRBV6-5 to TRBJ2-3; the TCRdb call, TRBD2, lacks DNA for checking. The CDR3 totals 17 residues. CDR1 and CDR2 from the germline V gene are MNHEY and SVGAGI. The CDR3 sequence: CASSYSPTSDTTDTQYF.

This rearrangement joins TRBV4-3 to TRBJ2-2; TCRdb's D gene call, TRBD2, goes unchecked for lack of DNA. The CDR3 is 15 amino acids. Germline V gene data show CDR1 as LGHNA and CDR2 as YSLEER. CDR3 sequence: CASSQGGRETGELFF.